The next 26 T cell receptor beta chains were all read from a single sample in a study of blood T cell repertoires in COVID-19. The protocol was immunoSEQ multiplex PCR, while the TCRdb copy is restricted to in-frame clones and leaves out a portion. The sample lists approximately 250,000 clones, over 75% seen once, with 5% to 6.5% in the top ten. The source material was peripheral blood. All receptors come from a man between 45 and 60 years old with COVID-19, enrolled during active disease.

The rearrangement links TRBV24-1 to TRBJ2-7; D is uncertain. This CDR3 region has 14 residues. The V gene lost 4 bases and the J gene lost 5 bases, with 14 bases spanning the gap. Germline lookup yields CDR1 KGHDR and CDR2 SFDVKD. Here the CDR3 DNA reads TGTGCCACCAGTGACTCTGACGGAGTGAACGAGCAGTACTTC. Protein product: CATSDSDGVNEQYF.

This chain connects TRBV29-1 to TRBJ2-5; D may be TRBD2 (6 bases). Trimming removed 2 bases from V and 5 bases from J, with 18 bases in between. The CDR3 length is 15 residues. Germline CDR1 SQVTM, CDR2 ANQGSEA. CDR3 in DNA: TGCAGCGTTGAACTCTTGGAGGGGTTAGGGGAGACCCAGTACTTC. Translation gives CSVELLEGLGETQYF.

The chain links TRBV6-5 to TRBJ2-1; 8 bases map to TRBD1. CDR1 MNHEY and CDR2 SVGAGI come from the germline V gene. There are 15 residues in the CDR3. The V gene end was trimmed by 4 bases and the J gene end by 6 bases; junction bases not matched to a gene: 8. The CDR3 loop reads CASSWDVGTGNEQFF. The CDR3 nucleotides read TGTGCCAGCAGTTGGGACGTAGGGACAGGCAATGAGCAGTTCTTC.

J is TRBJ1-2 and V is TRBV5-4; D unresolved. V gave up 4 bases and J gave up 8 bases, with 18 bases separating them. The germline V gene has CDR1 SGHNT and CDR2 YYREEE (reference sequence). The CDR3 is 14 residues long. The CDR3 DNA reads as TGTGCCAGCAGCCCCCTCAATTCCAGGCACGGCTACACCTTC. The encoded protein is CASSPLNSRHGYTF.

The V gene is TRBV15, the J gene TRBJ2-7, with D possibly TRBD1 on 5 matching bases. Deletions cut 0 bases from V and 3 bases from J, with 12 bases between. CDR1 and CDR2 (germline): LNHNV, YYDKDF (reference sequence). This CDR3 contains 15 residues. The chain's CDR3 is CATSREGQGIYEQYF. The CDR3 nucleotides read TGTGCCACCAGCAGAGAAGGGCAGGGTATCTACGAGCAGTACTTC.

The chain employs TRBV28 and TRBJ1-4, with D possibly TRBD1 on 5 matching bases. V was cut by 5 bases and J by 8 bases, with 15 bases left in between. CDR1 MDHEN and CDR2 SYDVKM come from the germline V gene. The CDR3 covers 14 residues. The CDR3 loop is CASSPQGGLEKLFF. The CDR3 bases are TGTGCCAGCAGTCCCCAGGGAGGGTTGGAAAAACTGTTTTTT.

This clone showed up just once. This chain uses TRBV2 with TRBJ1-1, with TRBD1 matching over 9 bases. V lost 8 bases, J lost 1 base, and 2 bases stayed unmatched. CDR1 is SNHLY and CDR2 is FYNNEI in the germline V gene. The CDR3 is 13 amino acids. DNA of the CDR3: TGTGCCAGCCCGGACAGGGGGAACACTGAAGCTTTCTTT. This encodes CASPDRGNTEAFF.

The chain is built from TRBV5-1 and TRBJ1-2, with 8 positions matching TRBD1. CDR1 SGHRS and CDR2 YFSETQ come from the germline V gene. There are 14 residues in the CDR3. V dropped 2 bases and J dropped 8; count of bases not matched to a gene: 8. The CDR3 coding sequence is TGCGCCAGCAGCTTCGGACAGGGAAGGTTCGGCTACACCTTC. It specifies CASSFGQGRFGYTF.

The J gene is TRBJ2-5, the V gene TRBV10-1, with D possibly being TRBD2 (6 bases). Germline CDR1 and CDR2: WNHNN and SYGVQD (reference sequence). Trimming took off 11 bases at V and 5 bases at J, with 18 bases between the two ends. CDR3 size: 13 residues. The DNA for the CDR3 is TGCGCCTTCCGACTAGGCCCCGGGGAGACCCAGTACTTC. Translating gives CAFRLGPGETQYF.

This chain connects TRBV19 to TRBJ2-5; 9 bases align to TRBD2. The CDR3 loop spans 15 amino acids. The V gene end was trimmed by 2 bases and the J gene end by 4 bases; junction bases not matched to a gene: 5. Germline V CDR1 and CDR2: LNHDA, SQIVND (reference sequence). For the CDR3, the DNA is TGTGCCAGTAGTATACGCGGGGGGGCCTTAGAGACCCAGTACTTC. Protein sequence: CASSIRGGALETQYF.

The chain uses TRBV10-3 and TRBJ2-7, with 7 bases lining up with TRBD1. The V gene end was trimmed by 4 bases and the J gene end by 4 bases; junction bases not matched to a gene: 4. The CDR3 loop spans 13 amino acids. CDR1 is ENHRY and CDR2 is SYGVKD in the germline V gene. This CDR3 is CAISAGRGYEQYF. The CDR3 DNA sequence: TGTGCCATCAGTGCCGGCAGGGGGTACGAGCAGTACTTC.

The chain couples TRBV28 to TRBJ1-2, with D possibly TRBD1 on 6 matching bases. CDR3 length: 12 amino acids. V gave up 7 bases and J gave up 3 bases, with 9 bases separating them. The germline V gene encodes CDR1 MDHEN and CDR2 SYDVKM. The CDR3 DNA sequence: TGTGCCAGCAAATCAGGGGACTATGGCTACACCTTC. Its protein is CASKSGDYGYTF.

The chain carries TRBV5-1 and TRBJ1-1; D is perhaps TRBD1 (5 bases). V dropped 7 bases and J dropped 0 bases, with 13 bases sitting between them. The CDR3 is made up of 14 amino acids. Per germline, CDR1 SGHRS and CDR2 YFSETQ. The CDR3 loop reads CASASGGVNTEAFF. The CDR3, as DNA: TGCGCCAGCGCCTCTGGGGGGGTGAACACTGAAGCTTTCTTT.

The chain carries TRBV6-6 and TRBJ1-1; 7 nucleotides agree with TRBD1. The CDR3 is 12 residues long. Looked up from germline, CDR1 is MNHNY and CDR2 is SVGAGI (reference sequence). Losses at the gene ends were 5 bases for V and 5 bases for J; bases not matched to a gene: 2. CDR3 in DNA: TGTGCCAGCAGTCGGGGACAGACTGAAGCTTTCTTT. It codes for CASSRGQTEAFF.

The chain couples TRBV11-2 to TRBJ2-1; a possible D gene is TRBD1 (5 bases). Germline values: CDR1 SGHAT, CDR2 FQNNGV. The CDR3 has 13 amino acids. The V end was cut by 0 bases, the J end by 8 bases, with 8 bases between. The CDR3 here is CASSLDRVDEQFF. The CDR3 DNA reads TGTGCCAGCAGCTTAGACAGGGTCGATGAGCAGTTCTTC. Drawing the rest from reference TRBV11-2 and TRBJ2-1, the complete variable domain is EAGVAQSPRYKIIEKRQSVAFWCNPISGHATLYWYQQILGQGPKLLIQFQNNGVVDDSQLPKDRFSAERLKGVDSTLKIQPAKLEDSAVYLCASSLDRVDEQFFGPGTRLTVL.

The sample holds a few counts of this clone. The J gene is TRBJ2-1, the V gene TRBV5-4, with D possibly matching TRBD1 (6 bases). Germline CDR1 SGHNT, CDR2 YYREEE (reference sequence). This CDR3 region has 14 residues. V was pared by 6 bases and J by 7 bases, with 17 bases between. The DNA of the CDR3 is TGTGCCAGCATCGGAGACAGGAAAGGGAATGAGCAGTTCTTC. Translating gives CASIGDRKGNEQFF. Filled out from reference TRBV5-4 and TRBJ2-1, the complete variable domain reads ETGVTQSPTHLIKTRGQQVTLRCSSQSGHNTVSWYQQALGQGPQFIFQYYREEENGRGNFPPRFSGLQFPNYSSELNVNALELDDSALYLCASIGDRKGNEQFFGPGTRLTVL.

This chain uses TRBV9 with TRBJ2-2, with 10 bases fitting TRBD2. The CDR3 runs 16 residues. Germline V lookup: CDR1 SGDLS, CDR2 YYNGEE. The V and J ends lost 3 bases and 4 bases, in that order; junction bases with no gene match: 6. CDR3 nucleotides: TGTGCCAGCAGCGCAAAGCGGGGGGGCCTCACCGGGGAGCTGTTTTTT. Translation gives CASSAKRGGLTGELFF.

The chain joins TRBV2 to TRBJ1-1, with D perhaps TRBD1 (6 bases). Germline V lookup: CDR1 SNHLY, CDR2 FYNNEI. The V gene lost 8 bases and the J gene lost 0 bases, with 10 bases spanning the gap. This CDR3 has 13 amino acids. The CDR3 is CASVGAMNTEAFF. CDR3 nucleotide sequence: TGTGCCAGCGTGGGGGCTATGAACACTGAAGCTTTCTTT.

V gene TRBV30 combines with J gene TRBJ1-5; D gene ambiguous. Germline CDR1 GTSNPN, CDR2 SVGIG (reference sequence). V was clipped by 3 bases and J by 5 bases, with 11 bases between them. This CDR3 spans 13 amino acids. CDR3 sequence reads: CAWSRQQDQPQHF. CDR3 bases: TGTGCCTGGAGCAGGCAGCAAGATCAGCCCCAGCATTTT. Full variable domain (remainder filled in from reference TRBV30 and TRBJ1-5): SQTIHQWPATLVQPVGSPLSLECTVEGTSNPNLYWYRQAAGRGLQLLFYSVGIGQISSEVPQNLSASRPQDRQFILSSKKLLLSDSGFYLCAWSRQQDQPQHFGDGTRLSIL.

The V call is TRBV7-2, the J call TRBJ2-5, with TRBD2 matching over 11 bases. The CDR3 is made up of 16 amino acids. The junction had 7 bases not matched to a gene; V was cut back by 5 bases and J by 2 bases. Germline assignment: CDR1 SGHTA and CDR2 FQGNSA. In nucleotides, the CDR3 is TGTGCCAGCAGCACATCTAGCGGGGGGTCACAAGAGACCCAGTACTTC. It encodes CASSTSSGGSQETQYF. Using reference TRBV7-2 and TRBJ2-5 for the parts outside the CDR3, the full variable domain is GAGVSQSPSNKVTEKGKDVELRCDPISGHTALYWYRQSLGQGLEFLIYFQGNSAPDKSGLPSDRFSAERTGGSVSTLTIQRTQQEDSAVYLCASSTSSGGSQETQYFGPGTRLLVL.

This chain connects TRBV2 to TRBJ2-7, with D perhaps matching TRBD1 (5 bases). V was pared by 6 bases and J by 0 bases, with 9 bases between. This CDR3 is 13 amino acids long. The V gene's germline CDR1 is SNHLY and CDR2 FYNNEI. CDR3 amino acids: CASRQVSSYEQYF. The CDR3 coding sequence is TGTGCCAGCAGACAGGTTAGCTCCTACGAGCAGTACTTC.

The rearrangement links TRBV15 to TRBJ2-7; 14 bases match TRBD2. Germline V gives CDR1 LNHNV, CDR2 YYDKDF (reference sequence). J lost 5 bases, V lost 1 base, and 1 base had no gene match. This CDR3 contains 15 residues. In DNA form, the CDR3 reads TGTGCCACCAGCAGAGGGGGACTAGCGGGGGACGAGCAGTACTTC. This codes for CATSRGGLAGDEQYF.

J is TRBJ1-2 and V is TRBV6-5; 8 bases are a match to TRBD1. With 5 bases clipped from V and 3 bases from J, the junction kept 5 bases outside the gene matches. The CDR3 contains 14 residues. CDR1 and CDR2 (germline): MNHEY, SVGAGI. The CDR3: CASSHLQGDYGYTF. The CDR3 bases are TGTGCCAGCAGTCATCTACAGGGGGACTATGGCTACACCTTC.

The rearrangement uses TRBV25-1 and TRBJ2-3; 8 bases line up with TRBD1. CDR3 size: 13 residues. Germline lookup yields CDR1 MGHDK and CDR2 SYGVNS. After removal of 7 bases from V and 4 bases from J, the junction contained 4 bases not matched to a gene. The CDR3 DNA reads TGTGCCAGCACTGACAGGGGCTCAGATACGCAGTATTTT. Protein: CASTDRGSDTQYF. Filled out from reference TRBV25-1 and TRBJ2-3, the complete variable domain reads EADIYQTPRYLVIGTGKKITLECSQTMGHDKMYWYQQDPGMELHLIHYSYGVNSTEKGDLSSESTVSRIRTEHFPLTLESARPSHTSQYLCASTDRGSDTQYFGPGTRLTVL.

The chain has TRBV14 and TRBJ2-5; D is uncertain. Trimming pared 3 bases from V and 3 bases from J, leaving 11 bases between. Looked up from germline, CDR1 is SGHDN and CDR2 is FVKESK. The CDR3 length is 14 residues. The CDR3 coding sequence is TGTGCCAGCAGCCATGGGTTGGCGGAAGAGACCCAGTACTTC. Translating gives CASSHGLAEETQYF.

This clone was found a few times. The V gene is TRBV7-9, the J gene TRBJ1-2; no clear D gene. The germline V gene has CDR1 SEHNR and CDR2 FQNEAQ (reference sequence). Trimming cost V 2 bases and J 3 bases, with 19 bases left between them. The CDR3 sequence is 17 residues long. The CDR3 is CASSLLLRAKRDYGYTF. The CDR3 nucleotides read TGTGCCAGCAGCTTATTACTGCGAGCGAAGAGAGACTATGGCTACACCTTC. Based on the CDR3 plus reference TRBV7-9 and TRBJ1-2, the full variable domain is DTGVSQNPRHKITKRGQNVTFRCDPISEHNRLYWYRQTLGQGPEFLTYFQNEAQLEKSRLLSDRFSAERPKGSFSTLEIQRTEQGDSAMYLCASSLLLRAKRDYGYTFGSGTRLTVV.